One sample yielded the 14 T cell receptor beta chains listed below, sequenced in a study of blood T cell repertoires in COVID-19. Assay used: immunoSEQ multiplex PCR; TCRdb lists only in-frame clones, some missing. Here the sample spans 50,000 to 65,000 clones, roughly 86% being singletons. Material for sequencing was peripheral blood. These receptors all stem from a man aged 45 to 65 with active COVID-19.

This chain joins TRBV27 and TRBJ1-1, with unresolved D. V dropped 6 bases and J dropped 4 bases, with 12 bases sitting between them. Germline V CDR1 and CDR2: MNHEY, SMNVEV (reference sequence). The length of the CDR3 is 13 residues. CDR3 protein: CASSLLEGTEAFF. DNA for the CDR3: TGTGCCAGCAGCCTATTGGAGGGCACTGAAGCTTTCTTT.

The V and J genes are TRBV7-2 and TRBJ1-1; D gene ambiguous. V lost 2 bases and J lost 5, with 6 bases in between. CDR1 is SGHTA and CDR2 is FQGNSA in the germline V gene. The CDR3 consists of 12 residues. The CDR3, as DNA: TGTGCCAGCAGCTTACCCCTGACTGAAGCTTTCTTT. Its protein is CASSLPLTEAFF.

The V and J genes are TRBV25-1 and TRBJ1-2, with D uncertain. The V end lost 4 bases, the J end lost 8 bases, and 11 bases lay between the germline ends. The length of the CDR3 is 12 residues. From germline, CDR1 is MGHDK and CDR2 SYGVNS. Written as DNA, the CDR3 is TGTGCCAGCAGTGGTGGGAGTCTGGGCTACACCTTC. Translated, it gives CASSGGSLGYTF.

This clone has a single count. J is TRBJ2-7 and V is TRBV19, with D possibly TRBD1 on 5 matching bases. Per germline, CDR1 LNHDA and CDR2 SQIVND (reference sequence). Trimming cost V 3 bases and J 5 bases, with 14 bases left between them. The CDR3 consists of 14 residues. This CDR3 is CASSIRLGVHEQYF. The CDR3 DNA is TGTGCCAGTAGTATTAGGTTAGGGGTCCACGAGCAGTACTTC.

The gene calls are TRBV2 and TRBJ1-6, with 7 positions matching TRBD1. CDR3 length: 13 amino acids. V lost 7 bases to trimming and J lost 7 bases; unmatched junction nucleotides: 4. Germline lookup yields CDR1 SNHLY and CDR2 FYNNEI. CDR3 nucleotides: TGTGCCAGCAAGGGACAGTCAAATTCACCCCTCCACTTT. Translating gives CASKGQSNSPLHF. Supplemented by reference TRBV2 and TRBJ1-6, the full variable domain reads EPEVTQTPSHQVTQMGQEVILRCVPISNHLYFYWYRQILGQKVEFLVSFYNNEISEKSEIFDDQFSVERPDGSNFTLKIRSTKLEDSAMYFCASKGQSNSPLHFGNGTRLTVT.

Only a few counts were recorded for this clone. The J gene is TRBJ2-2, the V gene TRBV5-1; 11 nucleotides match TRBD2. This CDR3 has 14 residues. V gave up 7 bases and J gave up 4 bases; unmatched junction bases: 3. Germline loops: CDR1 SGHRS, CDR2 YFSETQ. The CDR3 bases are TGCGCCAGCCATAGCGGGGGGGCCACCGGGGAGCTGTTTTTT. Translation gives CASHSGGATGELFF.

The V and J genes are TRBV6-5 and TRBJ2-1, with 7 bases aligning to TRBD2. The CDR3 is 15 amino acids. Germline V CDR1 and CDR2: MNHEY, SVGAGI. Losses at the gene ends were 8 bases for V and 3 bases for J; bases not matched to a gene: 10. CDR3 nucleotide sequence: TGTGCCAGCGGGGAGGGTGGGGCCTTCTACAATGAGCAGTTCTTC. Amino acids: CASGEGGAFYNEQFF.

The V and J genes are TRBV6-5 and TRBJ2-5; no reliable D call. The CDR3 contains 13 residues. Germline V gene lookup returns CDR1 MNHEY and CDR2 SVGAGI. Trimming pared 8 bases from V and 4 bases from J, leaving 14 bases between. The CDR3 spells CASHVLGRETQYF. Written as DNA, the CDR3 is TGTGCCAGCCACGTTCTTGGGCGAGAGACCCAGTACTTC.

The chain carries TRBV15 and TRBJ2-5; 8 bases are a match to TRBD2. Trimming removed 1 base from V and 12 bases from J; junction bases left unmatched: 13. This CDR3 contains 15 residues. Germline V lookup: CDR1 LNHNV, CDR2 YYDKDF (reference sequence). This CDR3 reads CATSRGRRLAGVEYF. CDR3 bases: TGTGCCACCAGCAGAGGACGGCGGCTAGCGGGCGTCGAGTACTTC.

The table lists this clone with a few counts. The DNA of the CDR3 is TGCGCCAGCAGCTTGGGAGAACCCGGCTACACCTTC. This sequence encodes CASSLGEPGYTF. The rearrangement joins TRBV5-1 to TRBJ1-2; D is unclear. The germline V gene has CDR1 SGHRS and CDR2 YFSETQ. Trimming removed 0 bases at V and 8 bases at J, with 8 bases between. This CDR3 spans 12 amino acids.

The chain couples TRBV5-4 to TRBJ2-5; 7 nucleotides line up with TRBD1. The V segment lost 4 bases and the J segment 1 base; nucleotides outside the gene matches: 10. Germline-derived CDR1 and CDR2 are SGHNT and YYREEE (reference sequence). The CDR3 spans 16 residues. For the CDR3, the DNA is TGTGCCAGCAGCCTCCCCAAACAGGGGCCCCAAGAGACCCAGTACTTC. It translates to CASSLPKQGPQETQYF. Combining the CDR3 with reference TRBV5-4 and TRBJ2-5 gives the whole variable domain ETGVTQSPTHLIKTRGQQVTLRCSSQSGHNTVSWYQQALGQGPQFIFQYYREEENGRGNFPPRFSGLQFPNYSSELNVNALELDDSALYLCASSLPKQGPQETQYFGPGTRLLVL.

V and J are TRBV6-5 and TRBJ1-3; D perhaps matches TRBD1 (6 bases). The germline V and J ends were trimmed by 5 bases and 4 bases, with 12 bases remaining between them. The CDR3 contains 14 residues. Germline V gene sequence: CDR1 MNHEY, CDR2 SVGAGI. CDR3 nucleotide sequence: TGTGCCAGCAGTCTAGGGGGGGACGGAAACACCATATATTTT. It encodes CASSLGGDGNTIYF.

The V and J genes are TRBV5-6 and TRBJ2-4; TRBD2 matches at 7 bases. The CDR3 is made up of 15 amino acids. J lost 1 base, V lost 4 bases, and 5 bases had no gene match. The V gene's germline CDR1 is SGHDT and CDR2 YYEEEE. The CDR3 DNA reads TGTGCCAGCAGCGCGGGGCGGGGGGCCAAAAACATTCAGTACTTC. This gives the protein CASSAGRGAKNIQYF.

The V and J genes are TRBV19 and TRBJ1-2, with 8 bases that match TRBD1. CDR3 length equals 15 residues. Trimming removed 6 bases from V and 3 bases from J; junction bases left unmatched: 9. CDR1 LNHDA and CDR2 SQIVND come from the germline V gene (reference sequence). The CDR3 is CASSFFQGADYGYTF. CDR3 DNA: TGTGCCAGTAGCTTCTTTCAGGGGGCTGACTATGGCTACACCTTC.